These 18 T cell receptor beta chains were all obtained from the same sample, sequenced in a study of T cell responses to AZD1222 COVID-19 vaccine. Measured with immunoSEQ multiplex PCR; TCRdb has only the in-frame clones, and not every one. The sample consists of approximately 70,000 clones, around three quarters of them appearing once. This sample comprised peripheral blood, obtained 28 days after the second AZD1222 dose. These receptors were obtained from an adult who received the AZD1222 COVID-19 vaccine.

V gene TRBV10-3 combines with J gene TRBJ1-6; no clear D. V lost 1 base and J 10 bases, leaving 17 bases between the germline ends. Germline V lookup: CDR1 ENHRY, CDR2 SYGVKD. The CDR3 length is 16 residues. CDR3 in amino acids: CAISELTARGGSPLHF. The CDR3 DNA follows: TGTGCCATCAGTGAGTTGACCGCTCGAGGAGGATCACCCCTCCACTTT.

The genes are TRBV28 and TRBJ1-2, with D possibly TRBD1 on 6 matching bases. Trimming cost V 6 bases and J 7 bases, with 15 bases left between them. CDR3 length: 13 residues. CDR1 is MDHEN, CDR2 SYDVKM, per germline. This CDR3 is CASRKQGISGYTF. The CDR3 DNA reads as TGTGCCAGCAGAAAACAGGGTATTAGTGGCTACACCTTC.

This chain connects TRBV7-7 to TRBJ2-5; perhaps TRBD2 as D (6 bases). The germline V gene has CDR1 SSHAT and CDR2 FNYEAQ (reference sequence). Trimming removed 1 base at V and 5 bases at J, with 11 bases between. The CDR3 extends over 14 amino acids. The CDR3: CASSLGVGGETQYF. The CDR3 coding sequence is TGTGCCAGCAGCTTAGGGGTAGGAGGGGAGACCCAGTACTTC.

The chain combines TRBV6-2 or TRBV6-3 with TRBJ1-5; unclear D gene. The germline CDR1 and CDR2 sequences are MNHEY and SVGEGT. The CDR3 is made up of 15 amino acids. The ends were cut back, 0 bases at V and 6 bases at J, with 12 bases in the middle. CDR3 in DNA: TGTGCCAGCAGTTACTCGGTTGGGGAGGGTCAGCCCCAGCATTTT. Translation gives CASSYSVGEGQPQHF.

This clone has more than one count but fewer than ten. V is TRBV10-3 and J is TRBJ2-3; D possibly corresponds to TRBD2 (6 bases). CDR1 and CDR2 from the germline V gene are ENHRY and SYGVKD. V was pared by 3 bases and J by 3 bases, with 13 bases between. The CDR3 runs to 15 residues. Written as DNA, the CDR3 is TGTGCCATCAGTGAATTCGGAGGGGAGACAGATACGCAGTATTTT. This gives the protein CAISEFGGETDTQYF.

The chain has TRBV19 and TRBJ2-7; 7 bases are shared with TRBD2. Trimming at V came to 9 bases and at J to 2 bases, leaving 19 bases not matched to a gene. CDR1 and CDR2 (germline): LNHDA, SQIVND (reference sequence). The CDR3 is 17 residues long. CDR3 coding DNA: TGTGCCAGCCTTCCCTTCCACCCGGGGGGTACCCCCTACGAGCAGTACTTC. Its translation: CASLPFHPGGTPYEQYF.

This chain's CDR3 is CASSSLDPYSFDEQFF. DNA for the CDR3: TGTGCCAGCAGTTCGCTAGACCCCTATTCTTTCGATGAGCAGTTCTTC. The rearrangement links TRBV28 to TRBJ2-1; D is uncertain. Germline CDR1 MDHEN, CDR2 SYDVKM. The CDR3 runs 16 residues. V lost 4 bases and J 8 bases, leaving 21 bases between the germline ends.

The rearrangement links TRBV27 to TRBJ2-5, with 10 bases fitting TRBD1. There are 16 residues in the CDR3. The germline V gene has CDR1 MNHEY and CDR2 SMNVEV (reference sequence). V was pared by 2 bases and J by 4 bases, with 7 bases of the junction left unmatched. The CDR3 DNA follows: TGTGCCAGCAGTTTAAGACAGGGGGCGCGTGGAGAGACCCAGTACTTC. Translation gives CASSLRQGARGETQYF.

V is TRBV28 and J is TRBJ2-7; 9 bases match TRBD1. J gave up 4 bases and V 1 base, and 2 bases lay outside the gene matches. Germline V lookup: CDR1 MDHEN, CDR2 SYDVKM. The CDR3 covers 14 residues. The CDR3 sequence: CASSLFGQGYEQYF. CDR3 DNA sequence: TGTGCCAGCAGTTTATTTGGACAGGGGTACGAGCAGTACTTC.

The J gene is TRBJ1-6, the V gene TRBV6-5; D unresolved. CDR1 is MNHEY and CDR2 is SVGAGI in the germline V gene. V lost 5 bases and J lost 7, with 9 bases in between. The CDR3 covers 13 residues. The CDR3 here is CASSTQVNSPLHF. CDR3 nucleotide sequence: TGTGCCAGCAGTACGCAGGTCAATTCACCCCTCCACTTT.

The V gene is TRBV2, the J gene TRBJ2-1; D perhaps matches TRBD2 (6 bases). There are 13 residues in the CDR3. Trimming removed 3 bases at V and 7 bases at J, with 10 bases between. Germline V gene data show CDR1 as SNHLY and CDR2 as FYNNEI. The CDR3 DNA sequence: TGTGCCAGCAGTGAGGGTAGCGGAAATGAGCAGTTCTTC. The encoded protein is CASSEGSGNEQFF.

The chain links TRBV6-1 to TRBJ2-2, with 13 bases that match TRBD2. Germline V lookup: CDR1 MNHNS, CDR2 SASEGT. This CDR3 contains 15 residues. Germline trimming cut 5 bases from V and 5 bases from J; bases unmatched to any gene: 2. CDR3 sequence: CASSLLAGGTGELFF. The CDR3 DNA reads TGTGCCAGCAGTTTACTAGCGGGAGGGACCGGGGAGCTGTTTTTT.

The V and J genes are TRBV13 and TRBJ2-1, with 9 positions matching TRBD2. The germline V gene has CDR1 PRHDT and CDR2 FYEKMQ (reference sequence). Trimming removed 4 bases from V and 2 bases from J; junction bases left unmatched: 9. There are 17 residues in the CDR3. The CDR3 reads CASSSSRSGGPYNEQFF. In DNA form, the CDR3 reads TGTGCCAGCAGCTCCTCCCGTAGCGGGGGCCCCTACAATGAGCAGTTCTTC.

This clone was picked up a small number of times. The CDR3: CSVEGVLSYNEQFF. The CDR3 region has the DNA TGCAGCGTTGAAGGGGTGCTCTCCTACAATGAGCAGTTCTTC. This chain connects TRBV29-1 to TRBJ2-1; D gene unclear. The CDR3 loop spans 14 amino acids. The germline V and J ends were trimmed by 1 base and 0 bases, with 7 bases remaining between them. Germline CDR1 reads SQVTM; CDR2 reads ANQGSEA.

V is TRBV3-1 (or the pseudogene TRBV3-2) and J is TRBJ2-2; the match to TRBD2 covers 12 bases. Trimming cost V 1 base and J 7 bases; bases outside gene matches: 4. The V gene's germline CDR1 is LGHDT and CDR2 YNNKEL (reference sequence). The CDR3 contains 16 residues. CDR3: CASSQAGLAGNGELFF. The DNA for the CDR3 is TGTGCCAGCAGCCAAGCTGGACTAGCGGGAAACGGGGAGCTGTTTTTT.

The chain recombines TRBV7-9 with TRBJ2-1; D is uncertain. The germline V and J ends were trimmed by 1 base and 7 bases, with 5 bases remaining between them. Germline V CDR1 and CDR2: SEHNR, FQNEAQ (reference sequence). The CDR3 has 12 residues. In DNA, the CDR3 is TGTGCCAGCAGCTTAGGGATTAATGAGCAGTTCTTC. Amino acids: CASSLGINEQFF.

The rearrangement uses TRBV6-1 and TRBJ1-5; TRBD1 is a possible D gene (6 bases). Germline-derived CDR1 and CDR2 are MNHNS and SASEGT. V was clipped by 2 bases and J by 2 bases, with 10 bases between them. The length of the CDR3 is 15 residues. The CDR3 loop reads CASSENRTGNQPQHF. CDR3 nucleotides: TGTGCCAGCAGTGAAAACAGGACAGGCAATCAGCCCCAGCATTTT.

This chain links TRBV7-9 with TRBJ1-1; 7 bases map to TRBD1. V dropped 5 bases and J dropped 0; count of bases not matched to a gene: 6. The CDR3 loop spans 15 amino acids. Germline values: CDR1 SEHNR, CDR2 FQNEAQ (reference sequence). CDR3 loop: CASSPRDSMNTEAFF. CDR3 nucleotide sequence: TGTGCCAGCAGCCCACGGGACAGCATGAACACTGAAGCTTTCTTT.